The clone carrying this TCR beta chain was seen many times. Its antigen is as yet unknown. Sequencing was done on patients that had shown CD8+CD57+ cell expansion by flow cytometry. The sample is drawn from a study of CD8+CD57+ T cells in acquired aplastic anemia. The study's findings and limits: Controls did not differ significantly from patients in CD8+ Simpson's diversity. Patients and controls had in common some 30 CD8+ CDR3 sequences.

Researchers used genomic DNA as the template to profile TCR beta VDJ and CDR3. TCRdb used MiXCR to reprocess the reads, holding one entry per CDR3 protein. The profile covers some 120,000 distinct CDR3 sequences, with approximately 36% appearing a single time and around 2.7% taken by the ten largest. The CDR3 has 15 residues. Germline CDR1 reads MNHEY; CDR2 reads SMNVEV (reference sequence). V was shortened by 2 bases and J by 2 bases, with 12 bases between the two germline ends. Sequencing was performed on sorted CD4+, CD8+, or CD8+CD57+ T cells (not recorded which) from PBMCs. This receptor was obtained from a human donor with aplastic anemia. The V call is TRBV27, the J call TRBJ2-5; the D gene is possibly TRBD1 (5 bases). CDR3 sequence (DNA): TGTGCCAGCAGTTTAGCAGGGAATAGACAAGAGACCCAGTACTTC. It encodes CASSLAGNRQETQYF.